This T cell receptor beta chain was sequenced in a study of molecular identifiers for immune sequencing clone quantification (dated by TCRdb to 2016 to 2018). The study in broad terms: For a replicate experiment, RNA from around 20,000 or 100,000 naive CD8 T cells was divided into five aliquots, of which four were sequenced. This methods study benchmarked molecular-identifier clustering-based TCR repertoire sequencing (MIDCIRS) and TCR RNA copy counting, using CD8 T cells to do so. The paper's findings and limits, for the study overall: The sizes of highly expanded clones could end up underestimated when identical TCR molecules share a barcode. In CMV-specific effector cells, clones with more than 20 RNA copies contained over 99% of molecules, whereas in naive cells such clones contained under 1% of molecules. Spiked-in Jurkat TCR RNA equal to a single cell's worth was reported to be detectable even within 1,100,000 naive CD8 T cells. When barcode sub-clustering was left out, chimeric consensus sequences inflated TCR diversity, with chimeras reaching as high as 47%. Naive libraries contained spiked-in Jurkat TCR RNA (around ten copies' worth), which is not part of the donor repertoire. Modeling estimated 3 to 3.5 recovered TCR RNA copies per cell, compared with roughly 10 by digital PCR, which implies 30% to 35% capture efficiency.

Library prep was done by PCR. Sequencer: NextSeq 500. Bulk TCR libraries were prepared as previously described, using TCR primers listed in Table S5. The Qiagen AllPrep DNA/RNA kit was used to purify total RNA. Before analysis, reads from multiple sequencing runs of the same library were pooled. As for the original processing: Reads were retained only if the reads had an exact TCR constant sequence, and the retained reads were trimmed to 150 nt and grouped according to their 12-nt molecular barcodes. Within each barcode group, reads were sub-clustered at a 15% Levenshtein threshold, and quality-weighted consensus sequences were built per RNA molecule. Non-functional sequences were removed, as were lower-count sequences one edit away from another. Based on a fit of two negative binomial distributions, barcode sub-clusters having less than 20% of the maximum read count were discarded. The raw public reads went through TCRdb reprocessing: fastp at Q25, MiXCR clone calling, in-frame beta chains kept. Rows merge per CDR3 protein into single entries with the most common DNA and genes. These V and J calls are TCRdb output, not the study's own analysis. A total of 460,000 or so distinct CDR3 sequences appear in this sample, around 23% of them only once. The ten top clones hold around 0.79% of the sample.

Counted from cysteine to phenylalanine, this CDR3 has 13 amino acids. The CDR3 DNA has 39 bases and is translated from base 1. Sequences LNHDA (CDR1) and SQIVND (CDR2) are obtained from the germline V gene (reference sequence). Naive CD8 T cell libraries were made from about 21,000 to 970,000 sorted cells using 10%, 30% or 50% of purified RNA. Naive CD8 T cells, defined as CD8+CD4-CCR7+CD45RA+, were FACS-sorted into RLT Plus buffer on a BD FACSAria II. To test detection sensitivity, Jurkat RNA equivalent to ten TCR copies was spiked into samples of about 19,000-1,000,000 naive CD8 T cells. CD8 T cells were enriched with RosetteSep CD8+ T Cell Enrichment Cocktail and Ficoll-Paque, followed by ACK red cell lysis. A note on this clonotype: Its antigen remains unidentified. An end of the junction does not agree with germline; a read error may underlie this.

The chain is assembled from TRBV19 and TRBJ2-2; the D region possibly corresponds to TRBD1 (6 bases align). This clonotype was obtained from a human donor in good health. Some libraries in this study had Jurkat cell RNA spiked in. Sequenced input: naive CD8+ T cells from blood, with Jurkat cell RNA spiked in. This sample's cell subset or site label indicates: FACS-sorted CD8+CD4-CCR7+CD45RA+ naive T cells. The CDR3 protein sequence reads: CVSTKGVNGELFF. The DNA reads TGTGTCAGTACGAAGGGGGTGAACGGGGAGCTGTTTTTT. This CDR3, with the reference TRBV19 and TRBJ2-2 proteins standing in past its ends, gives the full variable domain DGGITQSPKYLFRKEGQNVTLSCEQNLNHDAMYWYRQDPGQGLRLIYYSQIVNDFQKGDIAEGYSVSREKKESFPLTVTSAQKNPTAFYLCVSTKGVNGELFFGEGSRLTVL.